The present entry profiles one T cell receptor (beta chain) with its context. Its specificity is not known. It was patients with CD8+CD57+ cell expansion by flow cytometry who were chosen for sequencing. No therapy was given to patients before blood sampling. The CDR3 consists of 14 residues. V shed 2 bases and J shed 1 base, with 7 bases lying between them. The germline CDR1 and CDR2 sequences are LNHDA and SQIVND (reference sequence). It was genomic DNA that served as the template for profiling TCR beta VDJ and CDR3. TCRdb ran MiXCR on the reads and lists one entry per CDR3 protein. The data hold 100,000 to 150,000 distinct CDR3 sequences, with over 55% observed a single time. This entry comes from a study of CD8+CD57+ T cells in acquired aplastic anemia. The wider study: Sorted CD4+ plus CD8+ cells gave DNA averaging around 3 ug. Study-wide findings and caveats: Patients and controls were not found to differ significantly in CD8+ Simpson's diversity. Patients and controls shared about 30 CD8+ CDR3 sequences, which appeared highly expressed in patients and within their immunodominant clones.

The rearrangement links TRBV19 to TRBJ2-3; D is unresolved. The sample consisted of sorted CD4+, CD8+, or CD8+CD57+ T cells (not recorded which) from PBMCs. The sequence came from a human donor with aplastic anemia. CDR3 in DNA: TGTGCCAGTAGTATAACCTCGGGCACAGATACGCAGTATTTT. Translation: CASSITSGTDTQYF. The full variable domain, rest sourced from reference TRBV19 and TRBJ2-3, is DGGITQSPKYLFRKEGQNVTLSCEQNLNHDAMYWYRQDPGQGLRLIYYSQIVNDFQKGDIAEGYSVSREKKESFPLTVTSAQKNPTAFYLCASSITSGTDTQYFGPGTRLTVL.